The TCR beta chain under discussion was sequenced for a study of cytomegalovirus exposure and HLA in healthy donors. Primers included in the PCR were 60 Vbeta and 13 Jbeta primers. Data came from immunoSEQ multiplex PCR; TCRdb stores just in-frame clones and leaves some out. The table has about 210,000 clones, about 90% seen once. Study conclusions and caveats: The majority of TCR sequences were rare, yet some public TCRs appeared in many donors. In a later analysis, several top co-occurrence clusters appeared linked to parvovirus B19, influenza, CMV and Epstein-Barr virus. Three CMV-associated chains proved CMV antigen-specific in vitro.

On this clone itself: No antigen is known for it.

CDR3 size: 13 residues. The germline gives CDR1 MNHNS, CDR2 SASEGT. V lost 7 bases, J lost 2 bases, and 11 bases lay in between. The sequenced sample was PBMCs. The J gene is TRBJ2-5, the V gene TRBV6-1; perhaps TRBD1 as D (5 bases). The sequence came from a boy aged 2 to 9 in good health and CMV-seronegative. As DNA, the CDR3 is TGTGCCAGCACCATAGGGGATCAAGAGACCCAGTACTTC. It yields the protein CASTIGDQETQYF.